The sequence of this T cell receptor (beta chain) was determined in a study of blood T cell repertoires in COVID-19. In the study overall: Italy, Spain and the United States were the sources of the convalescent and acute COVID-19 samples. Sources were T cells, B-cell-depleted T cells, or PBMCs; the material itself was cDNA or gDNA.

Germline CDR1 is SGHTA and CDR2 is FQGNSA. The CDR3 contains 15 residues. The V gene end was trimmed by 5 bases and the J gene end by 14 bases; junction bases not matched to a gene: 10. Per the original data handling: Counts of nucleated cells, estimated from reference gene primer amplification, were obtained. Sequencing was performed with immunoSEQ multiplex PCR; in TCRdb, only in-frame clones are kept and a portion is missing. V, J and clone size derive from that table, while D and trimming were established from the DNA sequence. The top ten clones hold more than 0.85% of a sample with 380,000 or so clones, about four fifths of them seen once. This clone was recorded once.

The receptor was derived from a human donor with acute or convalescent COVID-19. The donor label of this sample is uncertain. The sequencing input was peripheral blood. The chain employs TRBV7-2 and TRBJ2-3, with 16 bases identical to TRBD2. DNA for the CDR3: TGTGCCAGCAGCCCTAGTGGGACTAGCGGGGGGGCCCGGTATTTT. Its protein product is CASSPSGTSGGARYF.